This TCR beta chain derives from a study of blood T cell repertoires in COVID-19. The overall study: Sources were T cells, B-cell-depleted T cells, or PBMCs; the material itself was cDNA or gDNA.

Per the original data handling: Quantification of nucleated cells was approximated via reference gene primer amplification. Generated by immunoSEQ multiplex PCR, the TCRdb table keeps only in-frame clones and is missing some. V and J calls plus clone size are reproduced from that table; the DNA served to infer D and trimming. The table has approximately 400,000 clones, about 89% seen once. Study members were between about 18 and 95 years old and lived in about two dozen US regions. Participants had their cohort set by participant-reported clinical history. CDR3 length equals 13 residues. V dropped 4 bases and J dropped 10 bases, with 16 bases sitting between them. Germline V lookup: CDR1 SGHTA, CDR2 FQGNSA.

The source is a man aged 30-40 years who had recovered from COVID-19. The gene calls are TRBV7-2 and TRBJ1-1, with a weak D call TRBD1 (6 bases). Sequenced sample: PBMCs or T cells enriched from blood (not recorded which). CDR3 loop: CASSWGQLEVAFF. The CDR3 coding sequence is TGTGCCAGCAGCTGGGGGCAGCTGGAAGTAGCTTTCTTT.